Sequencing of this T cell receptor (beta chain) was carried out in a study of blood T cell repertoires in COVID-19 (TCRdb year 2020). For context, the study as a whole: Samples from collaborators originated in the United States, Italy and Spain and spanned both the acute and convalescent phases of COVID-19. The prospective study material was composed of cDNA or gDNA derived from T cells, B-cell-depleted T cells, or PBMCs. The dataset comprised deeply sampled blood TCRbeta repertoires from subjects exposed to, actively infected with, or recovered from COVID-19. The repertoires were released in a freely available public database meant as a resource for research on the immune response to SARS-CoV-2. Samples were obtained from the ongoing ImmuneRACE study (first 160 participants) and from 1,254 subjects provided by 6 global collaborators. A de-identified subject ID, COVID-19 status, age in years and sex were almost always included in the sample metadata. HLA class I and class II types, where available, came from metadata supplied by the sample provider rather than from assay-based typing. The investigation overall reported the following: The quantity of clinical and demographic metadata differed by source and by participant and was supplied without curation.

One collaborating source in Seattle enrolled patients while the patients were actively infected and followed the patients over time throughout the course of disease. Whole blood was collected in K2EDTA tubes by collaborating institutions according to the institutions' own protocols. For TCRbeta analysis, collaborator samples were shipped as frozen whole blood, as isolated PBMCs, or as DNA extracted from either sample type. The immunoSEQ Assay, a bias-controlled multiplex PCR, was used to amplify TCRbeta CDR3 regions from genomic DNA. As for how the authors treated the data: The number of nucleated cells in each sample was estimated by amplification of reference gene primers within the assay. To quantify the absolute abundance of each unique TCRbeta CDR3 rearrangement, sequence reads were collapsed and filtered. For each sample, productive Simpson clonality was calculated by taking the square root of Simpson's diversity index across productive rearrangements. TCRdb took over this immuneACCESS table, retaining in-frame rearrangements with V and J assigned. Such tables are incomplete; in checked studies, under half of the missing clones stem from an unresolved V gene, and the remainder is unexplained. Clone size and V and J calls were adopted from that table, with D and trimming inferred from the DNA. Here the sample has a few hundred thousand clones; 65% to 90% occur a single time. The ten largest clones take up about 2.4% of the sample.

V is shortened by 3 bases, J by 0 bases, and the region joining them spans 9 bases. The CDR3 sequence holds 14 residues, the cysteine and phenylalanine included. Here the CDR3 DNA is all that survives: 42 bases in frame from base 1. CDR1 is given as SGHRS and CDR2 as YFSETQ, both from the germline V gene. Points on this clone: Its antigen has not been determined. Per-base quality was not reported, and no clone a single base away is much larger than it.

This sequence uses TRBV5-1 and TRBJ1-1; no D segment can be confidently identified. Sequences were obtained from peripheral blood. The clonotype originates from a woman between 70 and 85 years old with COVID-19, enrolled during active disease. This receptor has the CDR3 CASSSLTLNTEAFF. In nucleotide form, the sequence is TGCGCCAGCAGCTCACTAACCTTGAACACTGAAGCTTTCTTT.